A single sample is the source of the 29 T cell receptor beta chains below, sequenced in a study of T cells after yellow fever vaccination. Via MiXCR, TCRdb re-called the 5' RACE reads, giving one row per CDR3 protein. The sample lists about 340,000 distinct CDR3 sequences; roughly an eighth were seen once. Source: CD4+ T cells sorted from PBMCs, taken 15 days after the yellow fever booster vaccination. The receptors originated from a man between 18 and 29 years old who received the YFV17D yellow fever vaccine.

J is TRBJ1-1 and V is TRBV18; TRBD1 might be the D (5 bases). The CDR3 is 16 amino acids. The germline V gene has CDR1 KGHSH and CDR2 LQKENI. The ends were cut back, 5 bases at V and 0 bases at J, with 16 bases in the middle. The CDR3 loop is CASSMLWQGMNTEAFF. The CDR3 region has the DNA TGTGCCAGCTCAATGCTTTGGCAGGGAATGAACACTGAAGCTTTCTTT.

This clonotype has only a few counts. This chain uses TRBV28 with TRBJ2-3, with D possibly matching TRBD2 (7 bases). The ends were cut back, 3 bases at V and 4 bases at J, with 23 bases in the middle. Germline loops: CDR1 MDHEN, CDR2 SYDVKM. There are 18 residues in the CDR3. The CDR3 DNA reads as TGTGCCAGCAGTTTTCCCCCTGGTGGGAGGGAGGGGGCAGATACGCAGTATTTT. This translates into CASSFPPGGREGADTQYF.

This clonotype has only a few counts. In DNA, the CDR3 is TGTGCCAGCAGGGACGATCAATCTTTCGTGCCCCTCCACTTT. Translating gives CASRDDQSFVPLHF. The chain joins TRBV6-5 to TRBJ1-6; D remains ambiguous. The V gene's germline CDR1 is MNHEY and CDR2 SVGAGI. V was pared by 6 bases and J by 13 bases, with 19 bases between. The CDR3 has 14 amino acids.

This clonotype was seen a few times. The chain is built from TRBV4-3 and TRBJ1-2, with D possibly matching TRBD1 (5 bases). This CDR3 is built from 14 residues. Germline V gives CDR1 LGHNA, CDR2 YSLEER. Trimming removed 0 bases at V and 7 bases at J, with 12 bases between. CDR3 nucleotide sequence: TGCGCCAGCAGCCAAGAAACAACCAGGGTTGGCTACACCTTC. It specifies CASSQETTRVGYTF.

The gene calls are TRBV2 and TRBJ1-1, with D maybe TRBD1 (5 bases). Germline V gene lookup returns CDR1 SNHLY and CDR2 FYNNEI. The CDR3 loop spans 11 amino acids. The V end was cut by 6 bases, the J end by 7 bases, with 9 bases between. The CDR3 here is CASSPRDEAFF. CDR3 coding DNA: TGTGCCAGCAGCCCCAGGGATGAAGCTTTCTTT.

This clonotype was observed a handful of times. The chain recombines TRBV11-2 with TRBJ2-2; 8 bases match TRBD2. Germline loops: CDR1 SGHAT, CDR2 FQNNGV. The length of the CDR3 is 15 residues. After removal of 4 bases from V and 7 bases from J, the junction contained 8 bases not matched to a gene. The CDR3 here is CASSSLSGVVGELFF. The CDR3 DNA sequence: TGTGCCAGCAGCTCCCTTAGCGGGGTAGTCGGGGAGCTGTTTTTT.

A few counts support this clonotype. The CDR3 is CASSPLAGAWWETQYF. Written as DNA, the CDR3 is TGTGCCAGCAGTCCCTTAGCGGGGGCTTGGTGGGAGACCCAGTACTTC. This chain connects TRBV27 to TRBJ2-5; 9 bases map to TRBD2. The germline CDR1 and CDR2 sequences are MNHEY and SMNVEV (reference sequence). The CDR3 sequence is 16 residues long. J was trimmed by 5 bases and V by 5 bases; bases with no gene match: 12.

CDR3 sequence reads: CSVELSGTDTQYF. CDR3 DNA sequence: TGCAGCGTTGAGCTTTCAGGCACAGATACGCAGTATTTT. This rearrangement joins TRBV29-1 to TRBJ2-3; D is undetermined. The CDR3 length is 13 residues. Trimming pared 3 bases from V and 1 base from J, leaving 8 bases between. Germline V CDR1 and CDR2: SQVTM, ANQGSEA.

This clonotype has at least ten counts. The chain has TRBV30 and TRBJ2-5; weak D call: TRBD1 (5 bases). V was cut by 8 bases and J by 2 bases, with 18 bases left in between. This CDR3 has 14 amino acids. Germline V gene sequence: CDR1 GTSNPN, CDR2 SVGIG (reference sequence). In DNA, the CDR3 is TGTGCCGCGCACCCGGGCCAGGGACAAGAGACCCAGTACTTC. Encoded protein: CAAHPGQGQETQYF.

V gene TRBV5-1 combines with J gene TRBJ1-1, with TRBD1 matching 7 bases. The CDR3 runs to 14 residues. Trimming took 2 bases from V and 4 from J; bases not matched to a gene: 5. Germline V gene lookup returns CDR1 SGHRS and CDR2 YFSETQ. This CDR3 is CASSLIPGGTEAFF. The CDR3, as DNA: TGCGCCAGCAGCTTAATCCCAGGGGGCACTGAAGCTTTCTTT.

This chain joins TRBV5-8 and TRBJ1-5; D ambiguous. The CDR3 totals 15 residues. The V gene lost 4 bases and the J gene lost 3 bases, with 14 bases spanning the gap. Germline V gene sequence: CDR1 SGHTS, CDR2 YDEGEE. The CDR3 reads CASSLFDGNNQPQHF. As DNA, the CDR3 is TGTGCCAGCAGCCTATTCGACGGAAACAATCAGCCCCAGCATTTT.

J is TRBJ2-5 and V is TRBV19; D possibly uses TRBD1 or TRBD2 (5 bases each). The CDR3 contains 14 residues. Trimming removed 4 bases from V and 3 bases from J, with 12 bases in between. Germline CDR1 reads LNHDA; CDR2 reads SQIVND (reference sequence). The CDR3 DNA is TGTGCCAGTAGTAGGGGCCCGGGAAAAGAGACCCAGTACTTC. It yields the protein CASSRGPGKETQYF.

The chain carries TRBV29-1 and TRBJ2-1; D not resolved. Germline CDR1 is SQVTM and CDR2 is ANQGSEA. This CDR3 has 15 residues. V shed 0 bases and J shed 8 bases, with 17 bases lying between them. CDR3 DNA: TGCAGCGTTGAAGATCTTGGGAAAGGGTTCGATGAGCAGTTCTTC. As protein: CSVEDLGKGFDEQFF.

There are a few counts of this clonotype. The V and J genes are TRBV20-1 and TRBJ1-2; D is ambiguous. The CDR3 length is 12 residues. Germline CDR1 reads DFQATT; CDR2 reads SNEGSKA (reference sequence). The V end lost 6 bases, the J end lost 1 base, and 9 bases lay between the germline ends. CDR3 residues: CSARSLNYGYTF. The CDR3 DNA reads as TGCAGTGCGCGCAGTCTTAACTATGGCTACACCTTC.

By proportion, this clonotype is medium-sized. The chain recombines TRBV12-3 or TRBV12-4 with TRBJ2-2; tentatively, D is TRBD1 (5 bases). Trimming removed 7 bases from V and 4 bases from J, with 28 bases in between. The CDR3 runs to 19 residues. The DNA for the CDR3 is TGTGCCAGCAAAATTTACAGGTTTCAAGGGGTGCTATTCACCGGGGAGCTGTTTTTT. Its translation is CASKIYRFQGVLFTGELFF.

The chain joins TRBV28 to TRBJ1-6; TRBD1 agrees at 8 bases. The germline gives CDR1 MDHEN, CDR2 SYDVKM. V was clipped by 6 bases and J by 5 bases; unmatched bases: 3. The CDR3 spans 14 residues. The CDR3 DNA follows: TGTGCCAGCAGGACAGGGGTTAATAATTCACCCCTCCACTTT. This encodes CASRTGVNNSPLHF.

V and J are TRBV11-2 and TRBJ2-3, with TRBD1 matching over 8 bases. Per the germline V gene, CDR1 is SGHAT and CDR2 is FQNNGV. This CDR3 region has 15 residues. The V and J ends lost 7 bases and 2 bases, in that order; junction bases with no gene match: 8. Here the CDR3 DNA reads TGTGCCAGCAACAGCCCGGGACAGGCCACAGATACGCAGTATTTT. It specifies CASNSPGQATDTQYF. The full variable domain, in which reference TRBV11-2 and TRBJ2-3 provide the parts outside the CDR3, is EAGVAQSPRYKIIEKRQSVAFWCNPISGHATLYWYQQILGQGPKLLIQFQNNGVVDDSQLPKDRFSAERLKGVDSTLKIQPAKLEDSAVYLCASNSPGQATDTQYFGPGTRLTVL.

This clonotype was recorded at least ten times. Written as DNA, the CDR3 is TGCGCCAGCAGCTCCCGCCAGCGTGATACGCAGTATTTT. This translates into CASSSRQRDTQYF. V gene TRBV5-1 combines with J gene TRBJ2-3; D is undetermined. The germline V gene encodes CDR1 SGHRS and CDR2 YFSETQ. V lost 3 bases and J 6 bases, leaving 11 bases between the germline ends. The CDR3 extends over 13 amino acids. The whole variable domain, remainder taken from reference TRBV5-1 and TRBJ2-3, is KAGVTQTPRYLIKTRGQQVTLSCSPISGHRSVSWYQQTPGQGLQFLFEYFSETQRNKGNFPGRFSGRQFSNSRSEMNVSTLELGDSALYLCASSSRQRDTQYFGPGTRLTVL.

This clonotype showed up just a few times. The chain joins TRBV30 to TRBJ1-6; D not resolved. CDR1 GTSNPN and CDR2 SVGIG come from the germline V gene (reference sequence). V was pared by 1 base and J by 10 bases, with 11 bases between. This CDR3 comprises 13 residues. Here the CDR3 reads CAWSEGLESPLHF. The DNA for the CDR3 is TGTGCCTGGAGTGAGGGTTTAGAATCACCCCTCCACTTT.

This clonotype came up a few times. This rearrangement joins TRBV7-9 to TRBJ2-3; D may correspond to TRBD1 or TRBD2 (5 bases each). Trimming took 3 bases from V and 5 from J, leaving 12 bases between them. CDR1 is SEHNR, CDR2 FQNEAQ, per germline (reference sequence). The CDR3 totals 14 residues. The CDR3 loop reads CASSLNQGVDTQYF. In nucleotides, the CDR3 is TGTGCCAGCAGCTTGAACCAGGGAGTAGATACGCAGTATTTT.

J is TRBJ2-7 and V is TRBV5-1; D is unclear. The germline V gene has CDR1 SGHRS and CDR2 YFSETQ. This CDR3 is built from 14 residues. Trimming stripped 2 bases from V and 1 base from J, with 10 bases between. The CDR3 here is CASSLVAESYEQYV. CDR3 sequence (DNA): TGCGCCAGCAGCTTAGTGGCGGAGTCCTACGAGCAGTACGTC.

This clonotype was observed once. A much more abundant neighbour one base away suggests this may be a read error. The CDR3 loop is CASSYGTDTQYF. The CDR3 nucleotides are TGTGCCAGCAGCTACGGCACAGATACGCAGTATTTT. This chain uses TRBV6-2 or TRBV6-3 with TRBJ2-3; D remains ambiguous. Germline assignment: CDR1 MNHEY and CDR2 SVGEGT. The CDR3 has 12 residues. The ends were cut back, 6 bases at V and 1 base at J, with 5 bases in the middle.

In its sample, this clonotype was seen a few times. The chain couples TRBV20-1 to TRBJ2-5; 8 bases match TRBD1. The CDR3 is 14 residues long. The V gene end was trimmed by 3 bases and the J gene end by 2 bases; junction bases not matched to a gene: 5. Per the germline V gene, CDR1 is DFQATT and CDR2 is SNEGSKA (reference sequence). This chain's CDR3 is CSASQGANQETQYF. As DNA, the CDR3 is TGCAGTGCTAGTCAGGGGGCAAATCAAGAGACCCAGTACTTC.

This chain connects TRBV14 to TRBJ1-1; TRBD1 agrees at 7 bases. The V gene end was trimmed by 1 base and the J gene end by 5 bases; junction bases not matched to a gene: 7. CDR1 and CDR2 from the germline V gene are SGHDN and FVKESK. This CDR3 is 15 amino acids long. Here the CDR3 reads CASSQGGRGRTEAFF. The CDR3, as DNA: TGTGCCAGCAGCCAAGGAGGCAGGGGGAGGACTGAAGCTTTCTTT.

A few counts support this clonotype. The chain employs TRBV5-1 and TRBJ1-2; D call uncertain. Trimming cost V 0 bases and J 8 bases, with 11 bases left between them. The CDR3 totals 13 residues. The germline gives CDR1 SGHRS, CDR2 YFSETQ. The CDR3 loop reads CASSLGQLRGYTF. CDR3 in DNA: TGCGCCAGCAGCTTGGGGCAGCTTCGGGGCTACACCTTC.

The chain has TRBV11-2 and TRBJ2-1, with D possibly being TRBD1 (6 bases). CDR3 size: 14 residues. The V and J ends lost 0 bases and 6 bases respectively, with 9 bases between them. CDR1 is SGHAT, CDR2 FQNNGV, per germline. This CDR3 is CASSLDRGGNEQFF. CDR3 nucleotide sequence: TGTGCCAGCAGCTTAGATCGAGGGGGCAATGAGCAGTTCTTC. Using reference TRBV11-2 and TRBJ2-1 for the parts outside the CDR3, the full variable domain is EAGVAQSPRYKIIEKRQSVAFWCNPISGHATLYWYQQILGQGPKLLIQFQNNGVVDDSQLPKDRFSAERLKGVDSTLKIQPAKLEDSAVYLCASSLDRGGNEQFFGPGTRLTVL.

This rearrangement joins TRBV7-3 to TRBJ1-5, with D perhaps TRBD1 (5 bases). In germline, CDR1 is SGHTA, CDR2 FQGTGA. This CDR3 is built from 14 residues. Trimming left V 8 bases short and J 1 base short, with 12 bases between. Here the CDR3 reads CASGGMGSNQPQHF. Here the CDR3 DNA reads TGTGCCAGCGGGGGGATGGGGAGCAATCAGCCCCAGCATTTT. The full variable domain, with the rest looked up from reference TRBV7-3 and TRBJ1-5, is GAGVSQTPSNKVTEKGKYVELRCDPISGHTALYWYRQSLGQGPEFLIYFQGTGAADDSGLPNDRFFAVRPEGSVSTLKIQRTERGDSAVYLCASGGMGSNQPQHFGDGTRLSIL.

V is TRBV28 and J is TRBJ1-5; D not resolved. CDR3 length: 12 amino acids. Germline CDR1 MDHEN, CDR2 SYDVKM. V was trimmed by 7 bases and J by 6 bases, leaving 10 bases between them. The CDR3 spells CASIGPFQPQHF. CDR3 coding DNA: TGTGCCAGCATTGGGCCCTTTCAGCCCCAGCATTTT.

The chain is built from TRBV5-1 and TRBJ2-7, with 12 positions matching TRBD2. Per the germline V gene, CDR1 is SGHRS and CDR2 is YFSETQ. The CDR3 sequence is 16 residues long. V lost 1 base to trimming and J lost 0 bases; unmatched junction nucleotides: 2. The CDR3 DNA reads TGCGCCAGCAGCTTGCTAGCGGGGGGGAGCTCCTACGAGCAGTACTTC. It yields the protein CASSLLAGGSSYEQYF.